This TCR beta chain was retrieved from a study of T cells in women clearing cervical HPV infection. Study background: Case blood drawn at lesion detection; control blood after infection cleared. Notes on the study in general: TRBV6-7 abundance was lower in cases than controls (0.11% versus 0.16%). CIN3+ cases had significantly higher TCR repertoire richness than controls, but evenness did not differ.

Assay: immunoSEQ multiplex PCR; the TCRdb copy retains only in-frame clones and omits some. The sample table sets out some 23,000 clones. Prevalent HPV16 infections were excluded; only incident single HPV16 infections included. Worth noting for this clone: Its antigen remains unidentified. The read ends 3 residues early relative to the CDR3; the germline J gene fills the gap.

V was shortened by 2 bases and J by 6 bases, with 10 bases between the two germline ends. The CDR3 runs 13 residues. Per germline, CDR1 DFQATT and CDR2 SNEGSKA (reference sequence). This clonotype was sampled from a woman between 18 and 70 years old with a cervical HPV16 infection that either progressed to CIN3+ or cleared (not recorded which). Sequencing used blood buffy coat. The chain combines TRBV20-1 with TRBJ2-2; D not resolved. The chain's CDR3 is CSARPYLAGELFF. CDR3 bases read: TGCAGTGCTAGACCATACTTAGCCGGGGAG.